Included here is one T cell receptor beta chain sequence, with context. The antigen is unknown. The germline gives CDR1 PRHDT, CDR2 FYEKMQ (reference sequence). The V end lost 5 bases, the J end lost 6 bases, and 20 bases lay between the germline ends. CDR3 size: 16 residues. Some clones are missing from TCRdb's copy, which holds only in-frame ones; the method was immunoSEQ multiplex PCR. The sample lists 400,000 or so clones, less than 90% seen once, with roughly 3.5% in the top ten. Treatment specified: some 19 received Ad26.COV2.S at low or high dose, single or two shots; about 5 received placebo; per-sample allocation not given. The samples date from day 63 after the first vaccine or placebo injection. The administered vaccine (an Ad26 vector) expressed Wuhan-strain SARS-CoV-2 spike. These data originate in a study of Ad26.COV2.S vaccination and SARS-CoV-2 variants. Study in general: Administration of Ad26.COV2.S was intramuscular, either once or twice 56 days apart.

Study observations and caveats: Assessments of TCR breadth and depth may have underestimated the total T cell responses. The placebo group had lower spike-specific TCR breadth than the vaccine recipients did.

This rearrangement joins TRBV13 to TRBJ1-5; a possible D gene is TRBD1 (5 bases). The TCR comes from a person between 18 and 65 years old who received the Ad26.COV2.S COVID-19 vaccine or a placebo. This specimen consisted of peripheral blood, obtained in a trial of Ad26.COV2.S vaccine versus placebo. Written as DNA, the CDR3 is TGTGCCAGCAGCACCAGACAAGGGACCCAAGGTCAGCCCCAGCATTTT. Its protein product is CASSTRQGTQGQPQHF.